The text below deals with one T cell receptor (beta chain). One entry per CDR3 protein results from TCRdb running MiXCR on the 5' RACE reads. The repertoire holds about 790,000 distinct CDR3 sequences, with 15% to 20% as singletons. Donors uniformly comprised healthy Caucasians. These data belong to a study of identical twins. V was clipped by 7 bases and J by 5 bases; unmatched bases: 10. From germline, CDR1 is SQVTM and CDR2 ANQGSEA. This CDR3 has 14 residues. A further study also used this sample, focusing on T cells expressing NK-cell markers. This second report adds: Sorted T-cell subsets CD3+CD56+NKG2C+, CD3+CD56+NKG2C- and CD3+CD56-NKG2C+ were TCR beta-sequenced. The study found these clonotypes also leading the CD3+CD56-NKG2C+ fraction in a handful of donors.

The source material was PBMCs. The TCR was taken from a woman between 18 and 29 years old in good health. The rearrangement links TRBV29-1 to TRBJ1-1, with 10 bases aligning to TRBD1. The CDR3 here is CSATPGTGVTEAFF. CDR3 coding DNA: TGCAGCGCCACCCCCGGGACAGGGGTGACTGAAGCTTTCTTT.